This T cell receptor beta chain derives from a study of cytomegalovirus exposure and HLA in healthy donors. Study-wide findings and caveats: Later analysis found that TCR beta chains associated with HLA were more clonally expanded than other, equally common chains.

The PCR ran on 60 Vbeta and 13 Jbeta primers. The protocol was immunoSEQ multiplex PCR, while the TCRdb copy is restricted to in-frame clones and leaves out a portion. The table lists about 190,000 clones, 70% to 80% of them singletons, with around 14% in the top ten. V gave up 6 bases and J gave up 5 bases, with 13 bases separating them. This CDR3 is built from 13 residues. From germline, CDR1 is SNHLY and CDR2 FYNNEI. Of note for this clone: Its cognate antigen is unknown.

This receptor was taken from a woman aged 25-40 years in good health and CMV-seropositive. Sequenced material: PBMCs. The chain carries TRBV2 and TRBJ2-5; D possibly corresponds to TRBD1 (6 bases). CDR3 in DNA: TGTGCCAGCAGGGCGGCAGACAGGGAGACCCAGTACTTC. This sequence encodes CASRAADRETQYF.